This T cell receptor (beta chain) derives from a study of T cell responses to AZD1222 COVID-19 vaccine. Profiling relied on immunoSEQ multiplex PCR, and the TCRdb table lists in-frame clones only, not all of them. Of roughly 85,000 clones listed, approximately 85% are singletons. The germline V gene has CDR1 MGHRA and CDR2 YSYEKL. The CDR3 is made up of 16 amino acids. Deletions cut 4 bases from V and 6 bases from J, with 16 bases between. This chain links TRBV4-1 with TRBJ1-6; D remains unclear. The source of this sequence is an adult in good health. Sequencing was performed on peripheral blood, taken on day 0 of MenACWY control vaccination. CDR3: CASSLTTSPGNSPLHF. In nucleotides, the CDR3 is TGCGCCAGCAGCCTGACGACCTCTCCGGGTAATTCACCCCTCCACTTT.